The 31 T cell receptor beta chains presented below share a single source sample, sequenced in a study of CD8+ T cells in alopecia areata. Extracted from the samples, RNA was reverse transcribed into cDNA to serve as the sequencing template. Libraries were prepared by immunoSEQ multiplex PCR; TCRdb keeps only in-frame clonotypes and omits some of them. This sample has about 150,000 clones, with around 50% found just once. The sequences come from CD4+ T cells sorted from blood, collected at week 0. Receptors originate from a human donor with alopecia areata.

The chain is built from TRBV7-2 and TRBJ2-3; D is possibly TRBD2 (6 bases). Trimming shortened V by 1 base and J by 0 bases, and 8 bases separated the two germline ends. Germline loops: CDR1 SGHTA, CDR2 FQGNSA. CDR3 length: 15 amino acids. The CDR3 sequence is CASSLVGGSTDTQYF. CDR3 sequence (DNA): TGTGCCAGCAGCTTAGTGGGGGGTAGCACAGATACGCAGTATTTT.

The CDR3 region has the DNA TGTGCCAGCAGCTTAGCGCTTGCTAGCGGGGAGACCCAGTACTTC. It specifies CASSLALASGETQYF. The V and J genes are TRBV7-8 and TRBJ2-5; 8 bases agree with TRBD2. Germline values: CDR1 SGHVS, CDR2 FQNEAQ. J gave up 5 bases and V 0 bases, and 5 bases lay outside the gene matches. The CDR3 contains 15 residues.

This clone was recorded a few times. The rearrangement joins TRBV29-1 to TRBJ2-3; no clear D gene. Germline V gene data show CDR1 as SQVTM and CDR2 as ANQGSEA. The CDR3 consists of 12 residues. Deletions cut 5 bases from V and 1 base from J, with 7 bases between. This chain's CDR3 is CSVILRTDTQYF. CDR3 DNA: TGCAGCGTTATCCTTCGCACAGATACGCAGTATTTT.

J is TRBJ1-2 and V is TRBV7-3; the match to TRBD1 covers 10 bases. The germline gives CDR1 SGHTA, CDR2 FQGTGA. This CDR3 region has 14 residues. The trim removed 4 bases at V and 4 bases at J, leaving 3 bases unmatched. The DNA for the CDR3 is TGTGCCAGCAGCTCGACAGGGGGCGGCTATGGCTACACCTTC. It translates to CASSSTGGGYGYTF.

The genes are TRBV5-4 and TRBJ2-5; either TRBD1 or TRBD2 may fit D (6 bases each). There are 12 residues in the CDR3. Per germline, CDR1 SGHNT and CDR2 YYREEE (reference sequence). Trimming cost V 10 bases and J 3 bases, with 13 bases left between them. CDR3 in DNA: TGTGCCTCGAAAAGGGGGGAAGAGACCCAGTACTTC. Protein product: CASKRGEETQYF.

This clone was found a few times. The CDR3 is CASSPTEGDIQYF. CDR3 sequence (DNA): TGTGCCAGCAGCCCGACAGAGGGGGACATTCAGTACTTC. This chain joins TRBV4-2 and TRBJ2-4; weak D call: TRBD1 (6 bases). The CDR3 is 13 amino acids. The germline V gene encodes CDR1 LGHNA and CDR2 YNFKEQ. Trimming removed 4 bases at V and 8 bases at J, with 12 bases between.

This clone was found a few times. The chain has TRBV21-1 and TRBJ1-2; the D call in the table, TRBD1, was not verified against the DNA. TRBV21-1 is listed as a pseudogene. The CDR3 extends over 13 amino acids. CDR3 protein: CASSNGTGEGYTF. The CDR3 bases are TGTGCCAGCAGCAACGGGACAGGGGAAGGCTACACCTTC.

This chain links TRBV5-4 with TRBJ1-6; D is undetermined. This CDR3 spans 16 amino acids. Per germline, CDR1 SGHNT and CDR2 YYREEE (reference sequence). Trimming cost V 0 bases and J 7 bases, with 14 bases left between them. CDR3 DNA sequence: TGTGCCAGCAGCTTGGATCCTGTATCAAGGAATTCACCCCTCCACTTT. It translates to CASSLDPVSRNSPLHF.

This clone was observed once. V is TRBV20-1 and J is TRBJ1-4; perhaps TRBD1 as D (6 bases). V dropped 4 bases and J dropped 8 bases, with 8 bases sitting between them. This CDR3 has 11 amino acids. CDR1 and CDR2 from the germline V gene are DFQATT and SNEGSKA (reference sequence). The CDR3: CSANREEKLFF. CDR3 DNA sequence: TGCAGTGCTAACAGGGAGGAAAAACTGTTTTTT.

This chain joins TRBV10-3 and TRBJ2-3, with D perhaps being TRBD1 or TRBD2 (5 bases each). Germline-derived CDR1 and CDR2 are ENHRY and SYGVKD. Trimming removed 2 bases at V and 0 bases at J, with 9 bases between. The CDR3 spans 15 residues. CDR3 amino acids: CAISEVGPSTDTQYF. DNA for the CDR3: TGTGCCATCAGTGAGGTGGGACCTAGCACAGATACGCAGTATTTT.

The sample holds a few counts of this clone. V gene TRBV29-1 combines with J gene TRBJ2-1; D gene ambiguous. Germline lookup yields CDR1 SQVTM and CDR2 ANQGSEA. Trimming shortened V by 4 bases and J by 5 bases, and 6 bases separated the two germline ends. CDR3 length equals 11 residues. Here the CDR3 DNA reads TGCAGCGTTGGAGTTAACAATGAGCAGTTCTTC. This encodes CSVGVNNEQFF.

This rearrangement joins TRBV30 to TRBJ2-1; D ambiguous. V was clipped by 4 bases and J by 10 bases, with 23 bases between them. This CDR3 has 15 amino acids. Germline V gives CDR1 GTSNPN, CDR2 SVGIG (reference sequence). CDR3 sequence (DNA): TGTGCCTGGAAGTTAACAGCCGACCCTTACCTCGAGCAGTTCTTC. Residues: CAWKLTADPYLEQFF.

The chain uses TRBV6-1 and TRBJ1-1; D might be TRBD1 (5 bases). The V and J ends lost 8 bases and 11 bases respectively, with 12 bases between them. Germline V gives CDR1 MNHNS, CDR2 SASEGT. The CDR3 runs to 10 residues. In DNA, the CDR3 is TGTGCCAGCTTACAGGTCGGGGCTTTCTTT. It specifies CASLQVGAFF.

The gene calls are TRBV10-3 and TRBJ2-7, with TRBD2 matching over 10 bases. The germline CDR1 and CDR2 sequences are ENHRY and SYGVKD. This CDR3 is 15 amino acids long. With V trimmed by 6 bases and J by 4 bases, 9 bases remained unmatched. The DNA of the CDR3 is TGTGCCATCAGCCAGGCCGCTAGCGGGGGTTACGAGCAGTACTTC. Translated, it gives CAISQAASGGYEQYF.

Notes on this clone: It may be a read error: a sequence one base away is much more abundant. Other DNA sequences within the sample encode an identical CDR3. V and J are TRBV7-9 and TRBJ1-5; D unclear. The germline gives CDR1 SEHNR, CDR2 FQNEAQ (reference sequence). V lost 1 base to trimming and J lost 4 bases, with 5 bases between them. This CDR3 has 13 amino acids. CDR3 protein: CASSLDGNQPQHF. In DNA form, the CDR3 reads TGTGCCAGCAGCTTAGACGGTAATCAGCCCCAGCATTTT.

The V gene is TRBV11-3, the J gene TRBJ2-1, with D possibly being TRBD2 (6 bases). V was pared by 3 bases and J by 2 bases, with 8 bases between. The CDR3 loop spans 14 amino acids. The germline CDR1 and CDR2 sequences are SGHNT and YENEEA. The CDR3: CASSFSGAYNEQFF. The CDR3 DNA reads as TGTGCCAGCAGCTTTAGCGGCGCCTACAATGAGCAGTTCTTC.

This CDR3 reads CASSLGYQGRRETQYF. Here the CDR3 DNA reads TGTGCCAGCAGCTTAGGATACCAGGGTAGGAGGGAGACCCAGTACTTC. This chain links TRBV7-9 with TRBJ2-5; D possibly uses TRBD1 or TRBD2 (5 bases each). Per germline, CDR1 SEHNR and CDR2 FQNEAQ (reference sequence). V was shortened by 1 base and J by 5 bases, with 17 bases between the two germline ends. There are 16 residues in the CDR3.

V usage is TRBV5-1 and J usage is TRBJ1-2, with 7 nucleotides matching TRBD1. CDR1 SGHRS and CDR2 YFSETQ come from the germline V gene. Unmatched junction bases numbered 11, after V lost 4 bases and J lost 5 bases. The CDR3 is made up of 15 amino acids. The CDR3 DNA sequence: TGCGCCAGCAGCCACGATCGGGACAGTTGGTATGGCTACACCTTC. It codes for CASSHDRDSWYGYTF. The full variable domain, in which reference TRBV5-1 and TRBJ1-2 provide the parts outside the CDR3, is KAGVTQTPRYLIKTRGQQVTLSCSPISGHRSVSWYQQTPGQGLQFLFEYFSETQRNKGNFPGRFSGRQFSNSRSEMNVSTLELGDSALYLCASSHDRDSWYGYTFGSGTRLTVV.

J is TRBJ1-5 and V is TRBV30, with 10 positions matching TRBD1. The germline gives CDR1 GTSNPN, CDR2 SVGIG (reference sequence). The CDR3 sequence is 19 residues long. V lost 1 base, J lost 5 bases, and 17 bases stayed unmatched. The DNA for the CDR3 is TGTGCCTGGAGTGAGGGTTCATCCGAGGGGACAGGGGAGTATCAGCCCCAGCATTTT. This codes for CAWSEGSSEGTGEYQPQHF.

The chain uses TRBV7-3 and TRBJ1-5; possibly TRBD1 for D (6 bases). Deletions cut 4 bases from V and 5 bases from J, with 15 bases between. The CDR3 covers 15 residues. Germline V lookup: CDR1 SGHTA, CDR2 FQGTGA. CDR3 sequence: CASSSRDTVYQPQHF. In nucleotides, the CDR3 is TGTGCCAGCAGCTCCCGGGACACGGTTTATCAGCCCCAGCATTTT.

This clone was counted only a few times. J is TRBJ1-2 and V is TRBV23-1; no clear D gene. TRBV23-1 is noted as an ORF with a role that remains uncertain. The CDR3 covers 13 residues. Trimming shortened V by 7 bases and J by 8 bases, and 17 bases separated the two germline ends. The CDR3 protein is CASTPDRYPGYTF. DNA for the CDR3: TGCGCCAGCACTCCCGATAGGTACCCGGGCTACACCTTC.

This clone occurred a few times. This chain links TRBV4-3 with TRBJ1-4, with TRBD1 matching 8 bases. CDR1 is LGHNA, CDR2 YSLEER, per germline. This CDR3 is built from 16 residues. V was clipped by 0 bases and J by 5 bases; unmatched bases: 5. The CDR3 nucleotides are TGCGCCAGCAGCCAAGATTCCCGGACAGGGAATGAAAAACTGTTTTTT. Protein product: CASSQDSRTGNEKLFF.

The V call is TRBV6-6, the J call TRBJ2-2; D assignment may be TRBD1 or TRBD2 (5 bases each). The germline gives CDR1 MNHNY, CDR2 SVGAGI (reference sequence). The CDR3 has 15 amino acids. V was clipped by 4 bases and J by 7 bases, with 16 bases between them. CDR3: CASSSGTRRGGELFF. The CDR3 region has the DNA TGTGCCAGCAGTTCTGGGACGCGGCGTGGCGGGGAGCTGTTTTTT.

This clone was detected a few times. The CDR3 spells CASSPQGLAGEETQYF. The CDR3 DNA sequence: TGCGCCAGCAGCCCCCAGGGACTAGCGGGGGAAGAGACCCAGTACTTC. The chain combines TRBV4-1 with TRBJ2-5; 14 bases map to TRBD2. The junction had 4 bases not matched to a gene; V was cut back by 4 bases and J by 3 bases. Germline values: CDR1 MGHRA, CDR2 YSYEKL. The CDR3 has 16 residues.

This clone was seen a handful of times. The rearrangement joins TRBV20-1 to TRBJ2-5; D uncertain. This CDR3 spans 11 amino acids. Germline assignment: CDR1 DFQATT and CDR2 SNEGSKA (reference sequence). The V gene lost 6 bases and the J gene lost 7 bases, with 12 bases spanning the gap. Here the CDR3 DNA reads TGCAGTGCCCTGTCCTATCCGACCCAGTACTTC. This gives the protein CSALSYPTQYF.

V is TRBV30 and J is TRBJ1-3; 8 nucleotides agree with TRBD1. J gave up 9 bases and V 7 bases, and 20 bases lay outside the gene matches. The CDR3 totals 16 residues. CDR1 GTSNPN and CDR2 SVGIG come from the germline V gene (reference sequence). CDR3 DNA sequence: TGTGCCTCCGGTTGGACAGGGACCATAACGGCGGGCACCATATATTTT. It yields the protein CASGWTGTITAGTIYF.

CDR3: CASSLVGTRETQYF. The CDR3 DNA is TGTGCCAGCAGCTTGGTAGGAACCCGAGAGACCCAGTACTTC. This chain uses TRBV5-4 with TRBJ2-5; D gene unclear. The CDR3 is made up of 14 amino acids. V was cut by 0 bases and J by 4 bases, with 10 bases left in between. Germline values: CDR1 SGHNT, CDR2 YYREEE (reference sequence). The variable domain in full, with the rest retrieved from reference TRBV5-4 and TRBJ2-5, is ETGVTQSPTHLIKTRGQQVTLRCSSQSGHNTVSWYQQALGQGPQFIFQYYREEENGRGNFPPRFSGLQFPNYSSELNVNALELDDSALYLCASSLVGTRETQYFGPGTRLLVL.

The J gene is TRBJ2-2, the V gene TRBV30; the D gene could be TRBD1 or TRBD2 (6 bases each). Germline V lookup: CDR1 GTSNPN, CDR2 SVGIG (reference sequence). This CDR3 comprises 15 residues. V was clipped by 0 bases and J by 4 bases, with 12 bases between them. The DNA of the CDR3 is TGTGCCTGGAGTGTAGCCGGAGGGGGCACCGGGGAGCTGTTTTTT. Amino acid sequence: CAWSVAGGGTGELFF.

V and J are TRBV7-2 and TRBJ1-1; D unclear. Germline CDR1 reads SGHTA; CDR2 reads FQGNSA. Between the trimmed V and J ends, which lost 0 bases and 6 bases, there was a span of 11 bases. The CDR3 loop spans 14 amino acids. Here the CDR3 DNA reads TGTGCCAGCAGCTTAGCGCGCGGGGATCCTGAAGCTTTCTTT. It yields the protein CASSLARGDPEAFF.

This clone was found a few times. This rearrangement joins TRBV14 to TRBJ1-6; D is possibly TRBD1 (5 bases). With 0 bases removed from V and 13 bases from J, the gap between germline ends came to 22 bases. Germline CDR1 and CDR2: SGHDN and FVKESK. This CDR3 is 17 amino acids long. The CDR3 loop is CASSQDYRGERAWPLHF. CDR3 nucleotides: TGTGCCAGCAGCCAAGATTATCGAGGGGAGAGGGCCTGGCCCCTCCACTTT.

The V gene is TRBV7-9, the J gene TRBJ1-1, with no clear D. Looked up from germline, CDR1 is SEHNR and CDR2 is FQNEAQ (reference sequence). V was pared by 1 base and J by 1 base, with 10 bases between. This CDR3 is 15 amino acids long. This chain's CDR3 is CASSLVFARNTEAFF. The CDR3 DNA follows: TGTGCCAGCAGCTTAGTGTTTGCCCGGAACACTGAAGCTTTCTTT.